Presented here are 13 T cell receptor beta chains from one specimen sequenced in a study of cytomegalovirus exposure and HLA in healthy donors. Primers included in the PCR were 60 Vbeta and 13 Jbeta primers. The assay was immunoSEQ multiplex PCR, and TCRdb's table has in-frame clones only and misses some. The profile shows some 130,000 clones, roughly four fifths of them singletons. Sequencing was carried out using PBMCs. Receptor source: a boy aged 2-9 years in good health and CMV-seronegative.

The chain combines TRBV6-5 with TRBJ1-6; 10 positions match TRBD1. V gave up 0 bases and J gave up 14 bases; unmatched junction bases: 7. The CDR3 runs to 15 residues. Germline CDR1 reads MNHEY; CDR2 reads SVGAGI. Written as DNA, the CDR3 is TGTGCCAGCAGTTACTCGGAGGACAGGGGGGACACCCTCCACTTT. It yields the protein CASSYSEDRGDTLHF.

The rearrangement joins TRBV19 to TRBJ2-7, with a weak D call TRBD2 (6 bases). Germline V CDR1 and CDR2: LNHDA, SQIVND (reference sequence). V shed 7 bases and J shed 4 bases, with 14 bases lying between them. The length of the CDR3 is 13 residues. The DNA for the CDR3 is TGTGCCAGTAAGGAGGGGCTAAGGTACGAGCAGTACGTC. Translated, it gives CASKEGLRYEQYV.

The chain is built from TRBV6-1 and TRBJ1-5; TRBD1 is a possible D gene (5 bases). V gave up 7 bases and J gave up 8 bases, with 18 bases separating them. CDR1 and CDR2 (germline): MNHNS, SASEGT. The CDR3 extends over 14 amino acids. The CDR3 loop reads CASTSPGERKPQHF. CDR3 DNA sequence: TGTGCCAGCACCTCCCCGGGGGAGAGAAAGCCCCAGCATTTT.

The chain joins TRBV7-3 to TRBJ2-3; weak D call: TRBD1 (6 bases). The germline V gene encodes CDR1 SGHTA and CDR2 FQGTGA. V shed 1 base and J shed 2 bases, with 10 bases lying between them. The CDR3 has 15 amino acids. The CDR3 DNA is TGTGCCAGCAGCTTAATGGGGGCCCTCACAGATACGCAGTATTTT. It yields the protein CASSLMGALTDTQYF.

This chain connects TRBV7-8 to TRBJ1-5; 10 bases are a match to TRBD1. This CDR3 contains 17 residues. The ends lost 0 bases at V and 2 bases at J; junction bases unmatched: 4. Per the germline V gene, CDR1 is SGHVS and CDR2 is FQNEAQ. This chain's CDR3 is CASSLARTGGGNQPQHF. For the CDR3, the DNA is TGTGCCAGCAGCTTAGCCCGGACAGGGGGTGGCAATCAGCCCCAGCATTTT.

CDR3 region: CASSHPRTSGEGGSVYNEQFF. The CDR3 coding sequence is TGCGCCAGCAGCCACCCCAGGACTAGCGGGGAAGGGGGGTCCGTTTACAATGAGCAGTTCTTC. The chain carries TRBV4-1 and TRBJ2-1, with 12 bases lining up with TRBD2. V lost 3 bases to trimming and J lost 4 bases; unmatched junction nucleotides: 19. CDR1 is MGHRA and CDR2 is YSYEKL in the germline V gene. The CDR3 consists of 21 residues.

The sample holds one count of this clone. Mismatch with germline at one junction end may stem from a read error. The gene calls are TRBV11-2 and TRBJ2-3, with TRBD1 matching 12 bases. The germline gives CDR1 SGHAT, CDR2 FQNNGV. This CDR3 is built from 15 residues. The CDR3 coding sequence is TGTGTCAGCAGCCTGGGACAGGGGGCGACAGATACGCAGTATTTT. This encodes CVSSLGQGATDTQYF.

This chain uses TRBV2 with TRBJ1-1; D call uncertain. The CDR3 loop spans 14 amino acids. The V gene lost 10 bases and the J gene lost 0 bases, with 15 bases spanning the gap. CDR1 is SNHLY, CDR2 FYNNEI, per germline. For the CDR3, the DNA is TGTGCCATACTGGGGAGGGATCTGAACACTGAAGCTTTCTTT. It specifies CAILGRDLNTEAFF.

The chain carries TRBV7-3 and TRBJ2-3; the match to TRBD2 covers 7 bases. There are 13 residues in the CDR3. CDR1 is SGHTA, CDR2 FQGTGA, per germline. Losses at the gene ends were 5 bases for V and 1 base for J; bases not matched to a gene: 0. CDR3 in DNA: TGTGCCAGCAGCCGGGGGGGCACAGATACGCAGTATTTT. As protein: CASSRGGTDTQYF.

The chain carries TRBV6-6 and TRBJ1-5, with D possibly TRBD1 on 5 matching bases. Germline lookup yields CDR1 MNHNY and CDR2 SVGAGI (reference sequence). V dropped 6 bases and J dropped 1 base, with 16 bases sitting between them. The CDR3 loop spans 16 amino acids. CDR3: CASSSSQGISNQPQHF. CDR3 sequence (DNA): TGTGCCAGCAGCTCCTCCCAGGGTATAAGCAATCAGCCCCAGCATTTT.

With respect to this clone: Compared with germline, one end of the junction differs, possibly owing to a read error. The rearrangement uses TRBV7-9 and TRBJ1-2; D is unclear. This CDR3 spans 17 amino acids. The germline V gene encodes CDR1 SEHNR and CDR2 FQNEAQ (reference sequence). CDR3 in amino acids: CSSSSGGTLGPIYGYTF. The DNA for the CDR3 is TGTTCCAGCAGCTCGGGAGGCACCCTGGGTCCCATATATGGCTACACCTTC.

The J gene is TRBJ2-3, the V gene TRBV6-5; tentative D call: TRBD2 (5 bases). Trimming left V 8 bases short and J 13 bases short, with 22 bases between. Germline CDR1 reads MNHEY; CDR2 reads SVGAGI. The CDR3 covers 13 residues. The CDR3 loop reads CASQKVERRKEYF. The CDR3 DNA reads TGTGCCAGCCAAAAGGTCGAGCGGAGAAAGGAGTATTTT.

The chain's CDR3 is CASRGTSGRAGTQYF. The CDR3 coding sequence is TGTGCCAGCCGGGGGACTAGCGGGAGGGCCGGTACGCAGTATTTT. The chain recombines TRBV2 with TRBJ2-3; TRBD2 aligns across 16 bases. The CDR3 consists of 15 residues. The germline gives CDR1 SNHLY, CDR2 FYNNEI. With V trimmed by 8 bases and J by 8 bases, 7 bases remained unmatched.